Given below is one T cell receptor beta chain in context. These data belong to a study of blood T cell repertoires in COVID-19. Study context: Sites in the United States, Italy and Spain provided acute and convalescent COVID-19 samples.

Measured with immunoSEQ multiplex PCR; TCRdb has only the in-frame clones, and not every one. Of fewer than 350,000 clones listed, 85% to 90% are singletons. CDR1 is MGHRA, CDR2 YSYEKL, per germline. V was clipped by 2 bases and J by 5 bases; unmatched bases: 3. The CDR3 is 14 residues long. This TCR was recovered from a middle-aged man with acute or convalescent COVID-19. Sample: peripheral blood. This chain uses TRBV4-1 with TRBJ2-5, with 9 bases fitting TRBD2. This chain's CDR3 is CASSQSTSGETQYF. CDR3 nucleotide sequence: TGCGCCAGCAGCCAAAGCACTAGCGGGGAGACCCAGTACTTC.